This TCR beta chain comes out of a study of T cells in localized non-small cell lung cancer. Overall study findings and caveats: The study found T cell clonality highest in uninvolved adjacent lung, above tumor. Adjacent lung had a median 57 of the 100 largest tumor clones. Elevated blood T cell density was associated with longer overall survival.

For this clone: Its antigen is not known.

Looked up from germline, CDR1 is LNHDA and CDR2 is SQIVND (reference sequence). The CDR3 is made up of 16 amino acids. Trimming took off 4 bases at V and 6 bases at J, with 19 bases between the two ends. Measured with immunoSEQ multiplex PCR; TCRdb has only the in-frame clones, and not every one. The sample consists of approximately 50,000 clones, roughly 86% of them appearing once. The TCR comes from a man between 40 and 75 years old with stage II lung adenocarcinoma. The gene calls are TRBV19 and TRBJ2-1; TRBD1 or TRBD2 may be the D gene (5 bases each). The starting material was PBMCs, obtained before any cancer treatment. The CDR3 bases are TGTGCCAGTAGTACTTTGGGACCCAAAAGGCCCAATGAGCAGTTCTTC. Translating it yields CASSTLGPKRPNEQFF.